The 17 T cell receptor beta chains below were found in one sample sequenced in a study of control samples from healthy donors and cancer patients. Only in-frame clones appear in the TCRdb table, and some are missing; sequencing was by immunoSEQ multiplex PCR. The table lists more than 100,000 clones, 70% to 90% of them singletons. Material for sequencing was blood. All receptors derive from a man aged 35 to 55 in good health.

V usage is TRBV5-6 and J usage is TRBJ1-1; 7 bases agree with TRBD1. Losses at the gene ends were 4 bases for V and 11 bases for J; bases not matched to a gene: 14. This CDR3 has 14 residues. Germline CDR1 SGHDT, CDR2 YYEEEE. The CDR3 sequence: CASSRGINRGSAFF. The CDR3 nucleotides read TGTGCCAGCAGCAGGGGGATTAACAGGGGTAGTGCTTTCTTT.

This clone came up once. The chain carries TRBV6-1 and TRBJ1-6, with D possibly being TRBD1 (6 bases). V gave up 4 bases and J gave up 4 bases, with 17 bases separating them. From germline, CDR1 is MNHNS and CDR2 SASEGT. This CDR3 contains 17 residues. CDR3 residues: CASSAVGQPFYNSPLHF. In DNA form, the CDR3 reads TGTGCCAGCAGTGCTGTCGGACAGCCCTTTTATAATTCACCCCTCCACTTT.

The rearrangement uses TRBV24-1 and TRBJ2-1; 8 nucleotides match TRBD1. Germline V gene sequence: CDR1 KGHDR, CDR2 SFDVKD. This CDR3 region has 15 residues. V dropped 1 base and J dropped 5; count of bases not matched to a gene: 3. CDR3 sequence: CATSDFGQGNNEQFF. The CDR3 DNA follows: TGTGCCACCAGTGATTTTGGACAGGGCAACAATGAGCAGTTCTTC.

The chain recombines TRBV30 with TRBJ2-7; 7 bases fit TRBD2. The CDR3 is 14 amino acids. Germline CDR1 GTSNPN, CDR2 SVGIG (reference sequence). V trimming: 2 bases; J trimming: 4 bases; junction bases outside the gene matches: 8. The CDR3 coding sequence is TGTGCCTGGAGTATAAAGGGACTATTGTACGAGCAGTACTTC. It encodes CAWSIKGLLYEQYF.

This clone was found a few times. The J gene is TRBJ1-1, the V gene TRBV5-1; D not certain. CDR1 is SGHRS and CDR2 is YFSETQ in the germline V gene. The CDR3 has 12 residues. Trimming shortened V by 4 bases and J by 3 bases, and 7 bases separated the two germline ends. CDR3 nucleotides: TGCGCCAGCAGCGAGGGTTACACTGAAGCTTTCTTT. Encoded protein: CASSEGYTEAFF.

CDR3 protein: CASSPGTGAMNTEAFF. The CDR3 DNA sequence: TGCGCCAGCAGCCCTGGGACGGGGGCCATGAACACTGAAGCTTTCTTT. This chain connects TRBV4-3 to TRBJ1-1; TRBD1 is a possible D gene (6 bases). Germline CDR1 and CDR2: LGHNA and YSLEER. V was trimmed by 4 bases and J by 0 bases, leaving 15 bases between them. CDR3 length: 16 residues.

This clone was recorded a few times. This chain joins TRBV11-2 and TRBJ1-6; TRBD1 is a possible D gene (5 bases). Trimming stripped 0 bases from V and 10 bases from J, with 13 bases between. Germline V lookup: CDR1 SGHAT, CDR2 FQNNGV. The CDR3 loop spans 15 amino acids. DNA of the CDR3: TGTGCCAGCAGCTTAGATCGGACAAGAAGCTCACCCCTCCACTTT. It encodes CASSLDRTRSSPLHF.

The rearrangement joins TRBV24-1 to TRBJ1-2; no clear D. Trimming stripped 5 bases from V and 2 bases from J, with 20 bases between. The CDR3 covers 17 residues. Per the germline V gene, CDR1 is KGHDR and CDR2 is SFDVKD. CDR3 DNA: TGTGCCACCAGTGCCTTAACCCCATCTAGGGTGAACTATGGCTACACCTTC. Translated: CATSALTPSRVNYGYTF.

The genes are TRBV18 and TRBJ2-7; 8 nucleotides agree with TRBD1. Per germline, CDR1 KGHSH and CDR2 LQKENI. The CDR3 spans 15 residues. The ends lost 3 bases at V and 2 bases at J; junction bases unmatched: 6. CDR3 loop: CASSPGQGETYEQYF. The CDR3 coding sequence is TGTGCCAGCTCACCCGGACAGGGAGAAACCTACGAGCAGTACTTC.

The CDR3 protein is CASHRQRTNTGELFF. The CDR3, as DNA: TGTGCCAGCCACCGACAGCGGACGAACACCGGGGAGCTGTTTTTT. The chain combines TRBV2 with TRBJ2-2, with D possibly being TRBD1 or TRBD2 (5 bases each). Trimming removed 8 bases at V and 0 bases at J, with 13 bases between. The CDR3 length is 15 residues. Germline values: CDR1 SNHLY, CDR2 FYNNEI.

The V and J genes are TRBV6-1 and TRBJ1-1; TRBD1 matches at 9 bases. Unmatched junction bases numbered 9, after V lost 5 bases and J lost 5 bases. CDR3 length: 15 amino acids. Per germline, CDR1 MNHNS and CDR2 SASEGT. Written as DNA, the CDR3 is TGTGCCAGCAGTACCCGGGACAGGGTAGGAACTGAAGCTTTCTTT. Encoded protein: CASSTRDRVGTEAFF.

The chain employs TRBV6-1 and TRBJ2-2, with 8 bases that match TRBD1. J gave up 0 bases and V 5 bases, and 5 bases lay outside the gene matches. This CDR3 region has 16 residues. The germline V gene has CDR1 MNHNS and CDR2 SASEGT. Here the CDR3 reads CASSKGTGTNTGELFF. CDR3 sequence (DNA): TGTGCCAGCAGTAAAGGGACAGGAACGAACACCGGGGAGCTGTTTTTT.

V gene TRBV19 combines with J gene TRBJ1-1; a weak D match, TRBD1 (6 bases). The CDR3 is made up of 13 amino acids. Germline V gives CDR1 LNHDA, CDR2 SQIVND (reference sequence). Trimming shortened V by 6 bases and J by 1 base, and 9 bases separated the two germline ends. The CDR3 DNA sequence: TGTGCCAGTAGGAAACAGGGGAACACTGAAGCTTTCTTT. As protein: CASRKQGNTEAFF.

This chain links TRBV29-1 with TRBJ1-1; a weak D match, TRBD1 (5 bases). Looked up from germline, CDR1 is SQVTM and CDR2 is ANQGSEA. The CDR3 is 13 residues long. The CDR3: CASGWGLDTEAFF. Here the CDR3 DNA reads TGCGCGTCCGGTTGGGGCTTGGATACTGAAGCTTTCTTT.

This clone was observed a single time. This chain links TRBV19 with TRBJ2-7; 10 nucleotides align to TRBD1. CDR3 length: 15 amino acids. The germline V gene encodes CDR1 LNHDA and CDR2 SQIVND (reference sequence). V lost 5 bases, J lost 2 bases, and 6 bases stayed unmatched. This CDR3 reads CASSPGTGETYEQYF. CDR3 DNA: TGTGCCAGTAGTCCCGGGACAGGGGAGACCTACGAGCAGTACTTC.

V and J are TRBV21-1 and TRBJ2-1; the D call in the table, TRBD2, was not verified against the DNA. TRBV21-1 is marked as a pseudogene. This CDR3 contains 15 residues. In DNA form, the CDR3 reads TGTGCCAGCAGCAAAGGCCGGACTAGAGATAATGAGCAGTTCTTC. This gives the protein CASSKGRTRDNEQFF.

The rearrangement joins TRBV6-5 to TRBJ1-6; 10 bases fit TRBD1. CDR1 and CDR2 (germline): MNHEY, SVGAGI. The CDR3 contains 14 residues. V was clipped by 2 bases and J by 10 bases; unmatched bases: 2. DNA of the CDR3: TGTGCCAGCAGTTACGGGACAGGGGAATCACCCCTCCACTTT. Translating gives CASSYGTGESPLHF.